The present entry profiles one T cell receptor beta chain with its context. This sample was included in a study of blood T cell repertoires in COVID-19. The overall study: Acute-phase and convalescent COVID-19 samples originated in the United States, Italy and Spain. PBMCs, B-cell-depleted T cells, or T cells were the source of the cDNA or gDNA that made up the material.

Germline V gene lookup returns CDR1 SGHRS and CDR2 YFSETQ. The CDR3 consists of 14 residues. Trimming cost V 0 bases and J 0 bases; bases outside gene matches: 0. Sequencing used immunoSEQ multiplex PCR; TCRdb keeps in-frame clones, though not all of them. The sample holds 140,000 or so clones, roughly 80% seen once. The chain links TRBV5-1 to TRBJ2-7; 7 nucleotides align to TRBD2. This clonotype was obtained from a man aged 65-85 years who had recovered from COVID-19. Input material: peripheral blood. The CDR3 loop reads CASSLAGGSYEQYF. CDR3 bases: TGCGCCAGCAGCTTGGCGGGAGGCTCCTACGAGCAGTACTTC.